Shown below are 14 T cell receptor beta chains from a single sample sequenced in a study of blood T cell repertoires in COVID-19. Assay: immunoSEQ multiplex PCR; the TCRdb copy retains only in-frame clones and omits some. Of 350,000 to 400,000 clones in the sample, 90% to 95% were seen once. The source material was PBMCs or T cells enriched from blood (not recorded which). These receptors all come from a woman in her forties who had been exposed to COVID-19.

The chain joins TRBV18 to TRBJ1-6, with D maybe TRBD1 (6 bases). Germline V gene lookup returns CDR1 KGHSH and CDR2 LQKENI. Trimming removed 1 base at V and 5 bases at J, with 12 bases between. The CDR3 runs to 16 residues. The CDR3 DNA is TGTGCCAGCTCACCACATGGCGGACAGAATAATTCACCCCTCCACTTT. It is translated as CASSPHGGQNNSPLHF.

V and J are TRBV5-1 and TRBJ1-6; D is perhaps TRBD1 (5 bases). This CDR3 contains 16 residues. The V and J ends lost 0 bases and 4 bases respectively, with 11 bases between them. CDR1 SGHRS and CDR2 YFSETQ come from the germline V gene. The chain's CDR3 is CASSLGQGGYNSPLHF. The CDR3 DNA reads TGCGCCAGCAGCTTGGGCCAGGGAGGTTATAATTCACCCCTCCACTTT.

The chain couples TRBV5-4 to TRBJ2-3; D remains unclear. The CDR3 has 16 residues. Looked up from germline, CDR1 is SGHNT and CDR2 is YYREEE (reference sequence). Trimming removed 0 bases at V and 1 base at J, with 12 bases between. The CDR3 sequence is CASSLVARVGTDTQYF. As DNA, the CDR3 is TGTGCCAGCAGCTTGGTCGCCCGGGTGGGCACAGATACGCAGTATTTT.

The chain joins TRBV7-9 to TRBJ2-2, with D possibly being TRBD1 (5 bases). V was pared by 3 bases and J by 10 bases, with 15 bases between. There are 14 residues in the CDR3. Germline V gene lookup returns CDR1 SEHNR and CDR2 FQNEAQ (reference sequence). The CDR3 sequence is CASSFRGLREELFF. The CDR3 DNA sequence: TGTGCCAGCAGCTTTAGGGGCCTACGAGAGGAGCTGTTTTTT.

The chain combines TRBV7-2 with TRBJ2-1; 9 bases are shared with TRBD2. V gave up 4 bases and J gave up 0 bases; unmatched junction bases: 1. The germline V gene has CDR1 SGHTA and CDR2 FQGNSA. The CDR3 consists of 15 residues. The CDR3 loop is CASSSSGVSYNEQFF. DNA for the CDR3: TGTGCCAGCAGCTCTAGCGGGGTCTCCTACAATGAGCAGTTCTTC. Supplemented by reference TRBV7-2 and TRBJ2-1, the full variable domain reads GAGVSQSPSNKVTEKGKDVELRCDPISGHTALYWYRQSLGQGLEFLIYFQGNSAPDKSGLPSDRFSAERTGGSVSTLTIQRTQQEDSAVYLCASSSSGVSYNEQFFGPGTRLTVL.

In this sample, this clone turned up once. Here the CDR3 DNA reads TGCAGCGCCCAGCGCAACCCCTACAATGAGCAGTTCTTC. It translates to CSAQRNPYNEQFF. The chain links TRBV29-1 to TRBJ2-1; no clear D. Germline lookup yields CDR1 SQVTM and CDR2 ANQGSEA. The V end lost 7 bases, the J end lost 2 bases, and 12 bases lay between the germline ends. This CDR3 region has 13 residues.

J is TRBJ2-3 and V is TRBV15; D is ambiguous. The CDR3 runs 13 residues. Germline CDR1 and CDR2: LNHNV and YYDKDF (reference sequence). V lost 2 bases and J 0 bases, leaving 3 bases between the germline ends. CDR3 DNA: TGTGCCACCAGCAGAACTAGCACAGATACGCAGTATTTT. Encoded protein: CATSRTSTDTQYF.

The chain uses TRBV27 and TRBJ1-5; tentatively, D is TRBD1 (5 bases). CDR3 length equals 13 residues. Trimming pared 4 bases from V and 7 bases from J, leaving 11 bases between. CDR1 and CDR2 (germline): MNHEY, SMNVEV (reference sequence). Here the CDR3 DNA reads TGTGCCAGCAGTTCCGGGGGGAGGCAGCCCCAGCATTTT. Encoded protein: CASSSGGRQPQHF.

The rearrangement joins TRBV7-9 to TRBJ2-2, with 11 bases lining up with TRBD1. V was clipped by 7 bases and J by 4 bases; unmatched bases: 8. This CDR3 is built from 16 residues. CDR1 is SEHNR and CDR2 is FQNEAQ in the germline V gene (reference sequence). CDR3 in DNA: TGTGCCAGCATCGCCCCCGGGACAGGGGGCACCGGGGAGCTGTTTTTT. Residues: CASIAPGTGGTGELFF.

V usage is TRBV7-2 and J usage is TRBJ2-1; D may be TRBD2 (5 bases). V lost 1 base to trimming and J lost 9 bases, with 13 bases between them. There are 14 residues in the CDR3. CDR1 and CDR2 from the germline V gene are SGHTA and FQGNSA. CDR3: CASSLEGTSIEQFF. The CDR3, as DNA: TGTGCCAGCAGCTTAGAAGGTACTAGTATTGAGCAGTTCTTC.

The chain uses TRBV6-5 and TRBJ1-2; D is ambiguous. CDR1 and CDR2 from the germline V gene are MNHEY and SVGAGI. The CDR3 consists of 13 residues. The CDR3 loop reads CAAKGGLGYGYTF. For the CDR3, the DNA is TGTGCGGCGAAAGGCGGTCTTGGATATGGCTACACCTTC.

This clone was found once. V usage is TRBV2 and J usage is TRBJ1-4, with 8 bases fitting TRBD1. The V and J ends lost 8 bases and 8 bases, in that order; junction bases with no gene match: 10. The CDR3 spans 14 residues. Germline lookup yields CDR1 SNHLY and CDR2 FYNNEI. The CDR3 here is CASCVTGVGEKLFF. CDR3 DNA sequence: TGTGCCAGCTGTGTGACAGGGGTAGGGGAAAAACTGTTTTTT.

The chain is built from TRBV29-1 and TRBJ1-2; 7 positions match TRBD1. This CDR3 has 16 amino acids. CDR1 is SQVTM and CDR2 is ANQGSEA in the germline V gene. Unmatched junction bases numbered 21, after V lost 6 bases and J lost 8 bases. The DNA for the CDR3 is TGCAGCGTCCCCGCGGTAGGGGGCCGGGATTTTTTGGGCTACACCTTC. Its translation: CSVPAVGGRDFLGYTF. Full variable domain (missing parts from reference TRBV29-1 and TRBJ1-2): SAVISQKPSRDICQRGTSLTIQCQVDSQVTMMFWYRQQPGQSLTLIATANQGSEATYESGFVIDKFPISRPNLTFSTLTVSNMSPEDSSIYLCSVPAVGGRDFLGYTFGSGTRLTVV.

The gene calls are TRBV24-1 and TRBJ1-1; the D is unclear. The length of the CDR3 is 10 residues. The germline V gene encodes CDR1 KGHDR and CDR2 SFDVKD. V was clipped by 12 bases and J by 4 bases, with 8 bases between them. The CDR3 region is CARGSTEAFF. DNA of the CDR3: TGTGCCCGGGGATCCACTGAAGCTTTCTTT.